The entry below gives a single T cell receptor beta chain sequence along with its context. The data were taken from a study of blood T cell repertoires in COVID-19. On the study more broadly: From the United States, Italy and Spain came samples of acute and convalescent COVID-19.

Sequencing was performed with immunoSEQ multiplex PCR; in TCRdb, only in-frame clones are kept and a portion is missing. The profile shows some 90,000 clones, over 75% of them singletons. The CDR3 is 18 residues long. V lost 4 bases to trimming and J lost 0 bases; unmatched junction nucleotides: 8. The germline V gene encodes CDR1 MNHNS and CDR2 SASEGT. The receptor comes from a man aged 60-69 years with acute or convalescent COVID-19. The chain employs TRBV6-1 and TRBJ2-3; TRBD2 agrees at 12 bases. Sequenced: peripheral blood. CDR3 sequence (DNA): TGTGCCAGCAGTGGAGCCGCCGGGACTAGCGGGAGCACAGATACGCAGTATTTT. Protein product: CASSGAAGTSGSTDTQYF.